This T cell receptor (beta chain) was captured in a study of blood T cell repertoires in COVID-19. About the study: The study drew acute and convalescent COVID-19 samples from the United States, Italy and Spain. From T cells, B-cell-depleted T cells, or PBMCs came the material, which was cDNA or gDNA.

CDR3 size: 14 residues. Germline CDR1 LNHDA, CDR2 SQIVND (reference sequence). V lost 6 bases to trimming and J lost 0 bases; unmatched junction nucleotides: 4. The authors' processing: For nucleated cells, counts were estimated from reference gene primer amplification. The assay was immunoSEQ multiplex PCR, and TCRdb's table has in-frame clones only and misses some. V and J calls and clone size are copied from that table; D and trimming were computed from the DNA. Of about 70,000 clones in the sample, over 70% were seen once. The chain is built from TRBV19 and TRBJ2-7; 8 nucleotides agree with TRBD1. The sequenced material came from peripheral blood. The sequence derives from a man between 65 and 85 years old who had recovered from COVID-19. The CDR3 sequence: CASSKDRASYEQYF. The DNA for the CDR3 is TGTGCCAGTAGCAAGGACAGGGCCTCCTACGAGCAGTACTTC.